The rows below give T cell receptor beta chains drawn from one sample of a study of CD8+CD57+ T cells in acquired aplastic anemia. MiXCR was run by TCRdb on the reads, yielding one entry per CDR3 protein. The data hold roughly 250,000 distinct CDR3 sequences, with around 45% observed a single time. Sequencing used sorted CD4+, CD8+, or CD8+CD57+ T cells (not recorded which) from PBMCs. All receptors come from a human donor with aplastic anemia. Both conserved end residues are part of each CDR3. The order of the fields is CDR3 protein, CDR3 DNA, V gene, J gene, clone size, D gene. A D gene is named only where the DNA matches it firmly. Size values are once, few and many counts, or a class for expanded clones, and some rows have none.

CASSVAPAGTYEQCF	TGTGCCAGCAGCGTAGCTCCAGCGGGGACCTACGAGCAGTGCTTC	TRBV9	TRBJ2-7	-	TRBD2
CASSMSGNGEQFF	TGTGCCAGTAGTATGTCCGGGAACGGTGAGCAGTTCTTC	TRBV19	TRBJ2-1	many	-
CASTHLRDAAQETQYF	TGTGCCAGCACCCACCTGCGGGACGCGGCTCAAGAGACCCAGTACTTC	TRBV7-9	TRBJ2-5	many	-
CASSLDRVRGGANVLTF	TGTGCCAGCAGCTTAGATCGGGTCAGGGGAGGTGCCAACGTCCTGACTTTC	TRBV11-2	TRBJ2-6	many	-
CASRPLAGGPGEQFF	TGTGCCAGCAGACCGCTAGCGGGAGGGCCCGGTGAGCAGTTCTTC	TRBV6-4	TRBJ2-1	many	TRBD2
CASSPSWDTEAFF	TGTGCCAGCAGCCCCAGTTGGGACACTGAAGCTTTCTTT	TRBV12-3/TRBV12-4	TRBJ1-1	-	-
CASSENVAGGGQETQYF	TGCGCCAGCAGTGAGAATGTAGCGGGGGGCGGGCAAGAGACCCAGTACTTC	TRBV10-1	TRBJ2-5	-	TRBD2
CAWSSGYPYEQYF	TGTGCCTGGAGTTCAGGGTACCCCTACGAGCAGTACTTC	TRBV30	TRBJ2-7	-	-
CAISVGGNTEAFF	TGTGCCATCAGCGTAGGGGGGAACACTGAAGCTTTCTTT	TRBV10-3	TRBJ1-1	-	-
CAIRGQGANTEAFF	TGTGCCATCAGGGGGCAGGGAGCGAACACTGAAGCTTTCTTT	TRBV10-3	TRBJ1-1	-	-
CASSLQSTRGPRGYEQYF	TGCGCCAGCAGCCTTCAATCGACAAGGGGCCCCAGAGGTTACGAGCAGTACTTC	TRBV4-1	TRBJ2-7	few	-
CATSPYMDTEAFF	TGTGCCACCAGCCCATACATGGACACTGAAGCTTTCTTT	TRBV15	TRBJ1-1	few	-
CASSLPGEWYF	TGTGCCAGCAGCTTACCGGGAGAGTGGTACTTC	TRBV7-9	TRBJ2-7	-	-
CASSLLVGTAQVHYGYTF	TGTGCCAGCAGCTTACTAGTCGGGACAGCCCAAGTACACTATGGCTACACCTTC	TRBV7-9	TRBJ1-2	many	TRBD1
CASSGTGETQYF	TGTGCCAGCAGCGGGACAGGGGAGACCCAGTACTTC	TRBV9	TRBJ2-5	-	TRBD1
CASSSRTGNEQYF	TGTGCCAGCAGCTCCCGGACTGGTAATGAGCAGTATTTT	TRBV7-2	TRBJ2-3	few	-
CASSPWVRGSSGNTIYF	TGTGCCAGCAGTCCCTGGGTCAGGGGTTCGTCTGGAAACACCATATATTTT	TRBV25-1	TRBJ1-3	-	-
CASSLARGSEQYF	TGTGCCAGCAGCTTAGCAAGAGGTTCCGAGCAGTACTTC	TRBV11-1	TRBJ2-7	many	-
CASSQEGLVGTGDPYEQYF	TGCGCCAGCAGCCAAGAAGGTTTAGTCGGGACAGGGGACCCCTACGAGCAGTACTTC	TRBV4-3	TRBJ2-7	-	TRBD1
CASINGVWDNTEAFF	TGTGCCAGCATCAACGGGGTTTGGGACAACACTGAAGCTTTCTTT	TRBV6-2/TRBV6-3	TRBJ1-1	few	-
CASSLEGAVPYGYTF	TGTGCCAGCAGCTTAGAGGGGGCAGTTCCCTATGGCTACACCTTC	TRBV7-9	TRBJ1-2	many	TRBD1
CASSLLGTEATDTQYF	TGTGCCAGCAGTTTGCTGGGGACAGAAGCCACAGATACGCAGTATTTT	TRBV28	TRBJ2-3	few	TRBD1
CASSEETSGLGYNEQFF	TGCGCCAGCAGTGAGGAGACTAGCGGGCTGGGGTACAATGAGCAGTTCTTC	TRBV10-2	TRBJ2-1	-	TRBD2
CASSVSSGATDTQYF	TGTGCCAGCAGCGTAAGTAGCGGGGCCACAGATACGCAGTATTTT	TRBV9	TRBJ2-3	-	TRBD2
CASSAAGVRMNTEAFF	TGTGCCAGCAGCGCAGCTGGGGTCAGAATGAACACTGAAGCTTTCTTT	TRBV19	TRBJ1-1	-	-
CASREWTGGSGYTF	TGTGCCAGCAGGGAATGGACAGGGGGCAGTGGCTACACCTTC	TRBV9	TRBJ1-2	-	TRBD1
CASRLRGGNEQFF	TGTGCCAGCAGGCTACGCGGGGGCAATGAGCAGTTCTTC	TRBV6-5	TRBJ2-1	-	TRBD2
CASNGQGRDETEASF	TGTGCCAGCAATGGACAGGGACGGGATGAAACTGAAGCTTCCTTT	TRBV12-3/TRBV12-4	TRBJ1-1	once	TRBD1
CASSKGGDSPLHF	TGTGCCAGCAGCAAGGGGGGCGATTCACCCCTCCACTTT	TRBV6-4	TRBJ1-6	-	-
CATQQAGRAGDTQYF	TGTGCCACCCAACAAGCGGGACGGGCCGGAGATACGCAGTATTTT	TRBV10-3	TRBJ2-3	few	TRBD2
CAWSVLGISEAFF	TGTGCCTGGAGTGTACTGGGGATCTCTGAAGCTTTCTTT	TRBV30	TRBJ1-1	few	-
CASSVAGATDTQYF	TGTGCCAGCAGTGTGGCAGGGGCGACAGATACGCAGTATTTT	TRBV12-3/TRBV12-4	TRBJ2-3	-	-
CASSILATSDTQYF	TGTGCCAGCAGTATACTAGCGACTTCCGATACGCAGTATTTT	TRBV6-6	TRBJ2-3	-	TRBD2
CASSTSKGPLGEQYF	TGTGCCAGCAGCACCAGTAAAGGGCCGCTCGGGGAGCAGTACTTC	TRBV7-9	TRBJ2-7	once	-
CSARRDPALYF	TGCAGTGCTCGCCGGGACCCCGCCTTATATTTT	TRBV20-1	TRBJ2-3	many	-
CASSLAATGANVLTF	TGTGCCAGCAGCTTGGCAGCTACGGGGGCTAACGTCCTGACTTTC	TRBV7-6	TRBJ2-6	-	-
CAIKAATNEKLFF	TGTGCCATCAAGGCAGCAACTAATGAAAAACTGTTTTTT	TRBV10-3	TRBJ1-4	-	-
CATSLAGEDTQYF	TGTGCCACCAGTTTAGCGGGGGAGGATACGCAGTATTTT	TRBV15	TRBJ2-3	few	TRBD2
CSAGDSNFAYEQYF	TGCAGTGCTGGGGACAGCAACTTTGCCTACGAGCAGTACTTC	TRBV20-1	TRBJ2-7	many	TRBD1
CSVGEISGNTIYF	TGCAGCGTTGGGGAGATCTCTGGAAACACCATATATTTT	TRBV29-1	TRBJ1-3	-	-
CATSDSGTRGDTQYF	TGTGCCACCAGTGATTCCGGGACCCGAGGGGATACGCAGTATTTT	TRBV24-1	TRBJ2-3	-	-
CASSFFWGSLVDQFF	TGTGCCAGCAGCTTCTTTTGGGGCTCCCTGGTGGACCAGTTCTTC	TRBV7-2	TRBJ2-1	-	-
CSARTLAGARETQYF	TGCAGTGCTAGAACACTAGCGGGGGCCAGAGAGACCCAGTACTTC	TRBV20-1	TRBJ2-5	many	TRBD2
CASSLAHGTKETQYF	TGTGCCAGCAGCTTAGCCCACGGGACAAAAGAGACCCAGTACTTC	TRBV7-6	TRBJ2-5	many	-
CSGGLAFPEDTQYF	TGCAGCGGTGGACTAGCCTTCCCCGAAGATACGCAGTATTTT	TRBV29-1	TRBJ2-3	-	TRBD2
CATNEPTGAYGYTF	TGTGCCACCAATGAGCCCACAGGGGCCTATGGCTACACCTTC	TRBV24-1	TRBJ1-2	-	TRBD1
CASSPGQVYEQYF	TGTGCCAGCAGCCCAGGACAGGTCTACGAGCAGTACTTC	TRBV7-2	TRBJ2-7	many	TRBD1
CASSQVRVGTAYGYTF	TGCGCCAGCAGCCAAGTAAGGGTGGGGACGGCTTATGGCTACACCTTC	TRBV4-3	TRBJ1-2	once	-
CASSSSGTDTDTQHF	TGTGCCAGCAGCTCGTCCGGGACGGACACAGATACGCAGCATTTT	TRBV7-9	TRBJ1-5	-	-
CSASWTGRGEQYF	TGCAGTGCTAGTTGGACAGGTCGCGGCGAGCAGTACTTC	TRBV20-1	TRBJ2-7	-	TRBD1
CATSDGPNSNYGYTF	TGTGCCACCAGTGATGGACCGAATTCAAACTATGGCTACACCTTC	TRBV24-1	TRBJ1-2	-	-